This is a list of T cell receptor beta chains from one sample in a study of blood T cell repertoires in COVID-19. Measured with immunoSEQ multiplex PCR; TCRdb has only the in-frame clones, and not every one. The table has some 200,000 clones, around 80% seen once. Sequenced: peripheral blood. The receptors come from a woman between 35 and 50 years old who had recovered from COVID-19. Both conserved end residues are part of each CDR3. The order of the fields is clone size, D gene, V gene, J gene, CDR3 DNA, CDR3 protein. D genes are given only for firm matches. Rows give clone size only sometimes, using once, few, many, or a class for an expanded clone.

few	TRBD1	TRBV9	TRBJ1-4	TGTGCCAGCAGCGGAGGAGGGACAGGGGATGAAAAACTGTTTTTT	CASSGGGTGDEKLFF
.	TRBD2	TRBV6-6	TRBJ2-1	TGTGCCAGCAGTCCCCCGGGGGGGACTAGCGGCCTTGTCGAGCAGTTCTTC	CASSPPGGTSGLVEQFF
.	.	TRBV9	TRBJ2-7	TGTGCCAGCAGCGTAGCTTGGGGGGGGGCCGAGCAGTACTTC	CASSVAWGGAEQYF
.	TRBD2	TRBV5-1	TRBJ2-2	TGCGCCAGCAGCTTGGCCTGGACTAGCGGCACCGGGGAGCTGTTTTTT	CASSLAWTSGTGELFF
.	TRBD2	TRBV3-1/TRBV3-2	TRBJ2-3	TGTGCCAGCAGCCGCAGACTAGCGGGGAGCACAGATACGCAGTATTTT	CASSRRLAGSTDTQYF
.	.	TRBV15	TRBJ2-3	TGTGCCACCAGCACCGCTAGCAGTAGTGGCACAGATACGCAGTATTTT	CATSTASSSGTDTQYF
.	TRBD1	TRBV7-8	TRBJ2-3	TGTGCCAGCAGCTTAAAGTCCCTGACAGGGGGTGTAGATACGCAGTATTTT	CASSLKSLTGGVDTQYF
.	.	TRBV19	TRBJ2-1	TGTGCCAGTAGTCCCCGAGTTGGGACACTCAATGAGCAGTTCTTC	CASSPRVGTLNEQFF
.	TRBD2	TRBV10-3	TRBJ2-5	TGTGCCATCAATAGCGGGGGTACAGAGACCCAGTACTTC	CAINSGGTETQYF
.	TRBD1	TRBV19	TRBJ2-7	TGTGCCAGTAGTGAGCCGGGACAGTTGGGGGAGCAGTACTTC	CASSEPGQLGEQYF
.	.	TRBV3-1/TRBV3-2	TRBJ1-3	TGTGCCAGCAGCCAAGGGGGGCGATTAGGAAACACCATATATTTT	CASSQGGRLGNTIYF
.	.	TRBV6-5	TRBJ1-1	TGTGCCAGCAGTCAGGGGTCACAGAGCTCCATTGAAGCTTTCTTT	CASSQGSQSSIEAFF
many	.	TRBV7-9	TRBJ2-3	TGTGCCAGCAGCTTAGATATTAGTACAGATACGCAGTATTTT	CASSLDISTDTQYF
.	TRBD1	TRBV3-1/TRBV3-2	TRBJ1-5	TGTGCCAGCAGCCAAGGGACAGGGGCTAATCAGCCCCAGCATTTT	CASSQGTGANQPQHF
few	.	TRBV20-1	TRBJ1-3	TGCAGTGCTAGTCGGGAGTACTCTGGAAACACCATATATTTT	CSASREYSGNTIYF
.	.	TRBV10-3	TRBJ1-2	TGTGCCATCAGTCTAAAACCAGGGACTAACTATGGCTACACCTTC	CAISLKPGTNYGYTF